Each of the 16 T cell receptor beta chains below was sequenced from the same sample in a study of T cell responses to AZD1222 COVID-19 vaccine. Here immunoSEQ multiplex PCR was the method, and the copy in TCRdb shows in-frame clones only, minus some. The repertoire has around 150,000 clones, approximately 94% of them found once; the top ten carry 1.3%. Sequences were derived from peripheral blood, sampled on day 0 of AZD1222 vaccination. These receptors were obtained from an adult in good health.

The rearrangement joins TRBV11-2 to TRBJ1-2, with D tentatively TRBD1 (6 bases). Trimming pared 6 bases from V and 8 bases from J, leaving 16 bases between. Germline assignment: CDR1 SGHAT and CDR2 FQNNGV. The CDR3 consists of 13 residues. The CDR3 here is CASRAMGGDGYTF. The DNA for the CDR3 is TGTGCCAGCAGGGCGATGGGGGGCGACGGCTACACCTTC.

J is TRBJ2-3 and V is TRBV6-1; D is unresolved. The V gene lost 3 bases and the J gene lost 6 bases, with 4 bases spanning the gap. The CDR3 totals 11 residues. Germline V CDR1 and CDR2: MNHNS, SASEGT. Here the CDR3 reads CASSERDTQYF. In nucleotides, the CDR3 is TGTGCCAGCAGTGAGCGGGATACGCAGTATTTT.

This chain joins TRBV14 and TRBJ1-2, with 9 bases that match TRBD1. The CDR3 sequence is 16 residues long. With 5 bases clipped from V and 0 bases from J, the junction kept 7 bases outside the gene matches. The germline V gene has CDR1 SGHDN and CDR2 FVKESK. CDR3 in DNA: TGTGCCAGCAGCGAGACAGGGGGGGAGGCTAACTATGGCTACACCTTC. Translation: CASSETGGEANYGYTF.

The V call is TRBV7-3, the J call TRBJ2-3; tentatively, D is TRBD2 (6 bases). The CDR3 consists of 17 residues. Trimming shortened V by 0 bases and J by 0 bases, and 13 bases separated the two germline ends. Germline CDR1 and CDR2: SGHTA and FQGTGA. DNA of the CDR3: TGTGCCAGCAGCTTAACGTATAGCGGAGTAAGCACAGATACGCAGTATTTT. Translating gives CASSLTYSGVSTDTQYF.

This rearrangement joins TRBV7-9 to TRBJ2-5; 8 bases are a match to TRBD1. CDR1 SEHNR and CDR2 FQNEAQ come from the germline V gene (reference sequence). Trimming removed 5 bases from V and 7 bases from J; junction bases left unmatched: 9. This CDR3 is built from 14 residues. The CDR3 coding sequence is TGTGCCAGCAGCACAGGACAGGGCCAACTGACCCAGTACTTC. This encodes CASSTGQGQLTQYF.

This clone was counted between two and nine times. V usage is TRBV6-4 and J usage is TRBJ1-1; 10 bases align to TRBD1. CDR3 length: 15 residues. V shed 0 bases and J 6 bases; nucleotides not matched to a gene: 4. The germline CDR1 and CDR2 sequences are MRHNA and SNTAGT. The CDR3 reads CASSDSTGGAAEAFF. In nucleotides, the CDR3 is TGTGCCAGCAGTGACTCGACAGGGGGCGCCGCTGAAGCTTTCTTT.

The V and J genes are TRBV2 and TRBJ2-7; 7 bases map to TRBD1. After removal of 8 bases from V and 6 bases from J, the junction contained 4 bases not matched to a gene. From germline, CDR1 is SNHLY and CDR2 FYNNEI. The CDR3 totals 11 residues. The CDR3, as DNA: TGTGCCAGCCACAGGGGTGGCGAGCAGTACGTC. Translating gives CASHRGGEQYV.

The rearrangement joins TRBV7-9 to TRBJ1-1; the D gene is possibly TRBD1 (5 bases). The ends were cut back, 1 base at V and 4 bases at J, with 16 bases in the middle. CDR1 and CDR2 from the germline V gene are SEHNR and FQNEAQ (reference sequence). CDR3 length equals 16 residues. In DNA form, the CDR3 reads TGTGCCAGCAGCTTAGGGGTAGTGAGCAGGGCCACTGAAGCTTTCTTT. This sequence encodes CASSLGVVSRATEAFF.

This chain links TRBV7-6 with TRBJ1-4, with D unresolved. Trimming removed 1 base from V and 3 bases from J, with 3 bases in between. This CDR3 contains 13 residues. Germline V gene sequence: CDR1 SGHVS, CDR2 FNYEAQ. CDR3 sequence (DNA): TGTGCCAGCAGCTTAGGGCCTAATGAAAAACTGTTTTTT. It codes for CASSLGPNEKLFF.

The chain combines TRBV5-5 with TRBJ1-2; 8 bases align to TRBD1. CDR3 length: 14 amino acids. Trimming removed 3 bases from V and 3 bases from J; junction bases left unmatched: 4. Per the germline V gene, CDR1 is SGHKS and CDR2 is YYEKEE (reference sequence). The CDR3 region is CASSSTTGDYGYTF. The CDR3 DNA reads TGTGCCAGCAGCTCAACGACAGGGGACTATGGCTACACCTTC.

This chain uses TRBV4-1 with TRBJ1-5; TRBD1 is a possible D gene (5 bases). The CDR3 consists of 15 residues. CDR1 is MGHRA and CDR2 is YSYEKL in the germline V gene. Trimming left V 0 bases short and J 4 bases short, with 10 bases between. CDR3 sequence (DNA): TGCGCCAGCAGCCAAGACCGGTGGGGGAATCAGCCCCAGCATTTT. Protein: CASSQDRWGNQPQHF.

The chain recombines TRBV3-1 (or the pseudogene TRBV3-2) with TRBJ1-1; D is perhaps TRBD1 (5 bases). This CDR3 contains 13 residues. The V gene's germline CDR1 is LGHDT and CDR2 YNNKEL (reference sequence). Trimming stripped 0 bases from V and 11 bases from J, with 13 bases between. CDR3 loop: CASSQEGAAVAFF. The CDR3 DNA is TGTGCCAGCAGCCAAGAAGGGGCGGCGGTGGCTTTCTTT.

The rearrangement links TRBV6-1 to TRBJ2-7; D gene ambiguous. Germline V lookup: CDR1 MNHNS, CDR2 SASEGT. V gave up 3 bases and J gave up 5 bases, with 11 bases separating them. The CDR3 extends over 13 amino acids. The CDR3 DNA follows: TGTGCCAGCAGTGAGCCGGCGGTGGACGAGCAGTACGTC. Protein sequence: CASSEPAVDEQYV.

The chain employs TRBV7-9 and TRBJ1-2, with 7 positions matching TRBD1. This CDR3 is built from 17 residues. V lost 7 bases, J lost 0 bases, and 14 bases stayed unmatched. Germline V CDR1 and CDR2: SEHNR, FQNEAQ (reference sequence). CDR3 sequence reads: CASTTTGLGITNYGYTF. As DNA, the CDR3 is TGTGCCAGCACCACGACAGGGTTGGGAATTACTAACTATGGCTACACCTTC.

The gene calls are TRBV20-1 and TRBJ2-1; 13 bases align to TRBD2. CDR1 is DFQATT, CDR2 SNEGSKA, per germline (reference sequence). The junction had 7 bases not matched to a gene; V was cut back by 3 bases and J by 8 bases. CDR3 size: 15 residues. CDR3 protein: CSASAQGLAGYEQFF. Here the CDR3 DNA reads TGCAGTGCTAGTGCTCAGGGACTAGCGGGATATGAGCAGTTCTTC.

The chain couples TRBV6-5 to TRBJ2-1, with 7 positions matching TRBD2. This CDR3 spans 13 amino acids. The germline gives CDR1 MNHEY, CDR2 SVGAGI. The V segment lost 6 bases and the J segment 6 bases; nucleotides outside the gene matches: 5. This CDR3 reads CASRVGGGNEQFF. CDR3 DNA: TGTGCCAGCAGAGTGGGGGGGGGCAATGAGCAGTTCTTC.